This T cell receptor beta chain was sequenced in a study of response to subunit inactivated influenza vaccine. The CDR3 has 14 amino acids. Germline V gene data show CDR1 as MGHRA and CDR2 as YSYEKL. The V end lost 4 bases, the J end lost 3 bases, and 9 bases lay between the germline ends. TCRdb reprocessed the RT-PCR reads via MiXCR and lists one record per CDR3 protein. The repertoire has hundreds of thousands of distinct CDR3 sequences, around 15% of them found once; the top ten carry around 7.6%. Ten or more counts support this clonotype. The input for sequencing was PBMCs from blood, taken around two weeks before vaccination. The TCR sequence derives from a man over 45 who received an inactivated influenza vaccine. The V call is TRBV4-1, the J call TRBJ2-2; D is unresolved. This chain's CDR3 is CASSRHWYTGELFF. CDR3 nucleotide sequence: TGCGCCAGCAGCCGACACTGGTACACCGGGGAGCTGTTTTTT.